This T cell receptor beta chain was found in a study of blood T cell repertoires in COVID-19. Repertoires were generated with immunoSEQ multiplex PCR, while TCRdb's copy carries only in-frame clones and drops some. The table includes 300,000 to 400,000 clones, approximately 86% detected once. The CDR3 runs 12 residues. Germline lookup yields CDR1 GTSNPN and CDR2 SVGIG (reference sequence). Trimming pared 0 bases from V and 4 bases from J, leaving 6 bases between. The source is a woman in her sixties or seventies with COVID-19, enrolled during active disease. The chain carries TRBV30 and TRBJ1-1; no firm D call. Sequencing input: peripheral blood. CDR3 sequence reads: CAWSVPITEAFF. DNA for the CDR3: TGTGCCTGGAGTGTACCTATCACTGAAGCTTTCTTT.